The text below deals with one T cell receptor beta chain. The antigen is not known. This entry is derived from a study of Graves' ophthalmopathy and Graves' hyperthyroidism. Overall study results and limits: The model flagged ophthalmopathy progression at roughly 71% sensitivity and 72% to 75% specificity. The authors also found most expanded thyroid clonotypes above 0.001 frequency in blood.

RNA transcripts provided the template for amplifying TCR beta CDR3 regions. Amplification began with first-round RT-PCR using HTBI primers, then second-round multiplex PCR was performed. TCRdb recomputed calls from the multiplex PCR reads with MiXCR, one row per CDR3 protein. The data contain approximately 1.2 million distinct CDR3 sequences, roughly 35% of them singletons. Patients with other autoimmune diseases, uncontrolled infections, pregnancy or lactation were excluded. Clinicians diagnosed using symptoms, serum thyroxine, TRAb, thyroid ultrasound and orbital computed tomography. The trim removed 2 bases at V and 6 bases at J, leaving 4 bases unmatched. Germline values: CDR1 KGHDR, CDR2 SFDVKD. CDR3 length equals 16 residues.

Sequenced sample: peripheral blood or thyroid tissue (not recorded which). This receptor was obtained from an adult man with Graves' hyperthyroidism. The genes are TRBV24-1 and TRBJ2-2; 11 positions match TRBD2. As DNA, the CDR3 is TGTGCCACCAGTGATTCCACTAGCGGGAGATCCGGGGAGCTGTTTTTT. Translation gives CATSDSTSGRSGELFF.